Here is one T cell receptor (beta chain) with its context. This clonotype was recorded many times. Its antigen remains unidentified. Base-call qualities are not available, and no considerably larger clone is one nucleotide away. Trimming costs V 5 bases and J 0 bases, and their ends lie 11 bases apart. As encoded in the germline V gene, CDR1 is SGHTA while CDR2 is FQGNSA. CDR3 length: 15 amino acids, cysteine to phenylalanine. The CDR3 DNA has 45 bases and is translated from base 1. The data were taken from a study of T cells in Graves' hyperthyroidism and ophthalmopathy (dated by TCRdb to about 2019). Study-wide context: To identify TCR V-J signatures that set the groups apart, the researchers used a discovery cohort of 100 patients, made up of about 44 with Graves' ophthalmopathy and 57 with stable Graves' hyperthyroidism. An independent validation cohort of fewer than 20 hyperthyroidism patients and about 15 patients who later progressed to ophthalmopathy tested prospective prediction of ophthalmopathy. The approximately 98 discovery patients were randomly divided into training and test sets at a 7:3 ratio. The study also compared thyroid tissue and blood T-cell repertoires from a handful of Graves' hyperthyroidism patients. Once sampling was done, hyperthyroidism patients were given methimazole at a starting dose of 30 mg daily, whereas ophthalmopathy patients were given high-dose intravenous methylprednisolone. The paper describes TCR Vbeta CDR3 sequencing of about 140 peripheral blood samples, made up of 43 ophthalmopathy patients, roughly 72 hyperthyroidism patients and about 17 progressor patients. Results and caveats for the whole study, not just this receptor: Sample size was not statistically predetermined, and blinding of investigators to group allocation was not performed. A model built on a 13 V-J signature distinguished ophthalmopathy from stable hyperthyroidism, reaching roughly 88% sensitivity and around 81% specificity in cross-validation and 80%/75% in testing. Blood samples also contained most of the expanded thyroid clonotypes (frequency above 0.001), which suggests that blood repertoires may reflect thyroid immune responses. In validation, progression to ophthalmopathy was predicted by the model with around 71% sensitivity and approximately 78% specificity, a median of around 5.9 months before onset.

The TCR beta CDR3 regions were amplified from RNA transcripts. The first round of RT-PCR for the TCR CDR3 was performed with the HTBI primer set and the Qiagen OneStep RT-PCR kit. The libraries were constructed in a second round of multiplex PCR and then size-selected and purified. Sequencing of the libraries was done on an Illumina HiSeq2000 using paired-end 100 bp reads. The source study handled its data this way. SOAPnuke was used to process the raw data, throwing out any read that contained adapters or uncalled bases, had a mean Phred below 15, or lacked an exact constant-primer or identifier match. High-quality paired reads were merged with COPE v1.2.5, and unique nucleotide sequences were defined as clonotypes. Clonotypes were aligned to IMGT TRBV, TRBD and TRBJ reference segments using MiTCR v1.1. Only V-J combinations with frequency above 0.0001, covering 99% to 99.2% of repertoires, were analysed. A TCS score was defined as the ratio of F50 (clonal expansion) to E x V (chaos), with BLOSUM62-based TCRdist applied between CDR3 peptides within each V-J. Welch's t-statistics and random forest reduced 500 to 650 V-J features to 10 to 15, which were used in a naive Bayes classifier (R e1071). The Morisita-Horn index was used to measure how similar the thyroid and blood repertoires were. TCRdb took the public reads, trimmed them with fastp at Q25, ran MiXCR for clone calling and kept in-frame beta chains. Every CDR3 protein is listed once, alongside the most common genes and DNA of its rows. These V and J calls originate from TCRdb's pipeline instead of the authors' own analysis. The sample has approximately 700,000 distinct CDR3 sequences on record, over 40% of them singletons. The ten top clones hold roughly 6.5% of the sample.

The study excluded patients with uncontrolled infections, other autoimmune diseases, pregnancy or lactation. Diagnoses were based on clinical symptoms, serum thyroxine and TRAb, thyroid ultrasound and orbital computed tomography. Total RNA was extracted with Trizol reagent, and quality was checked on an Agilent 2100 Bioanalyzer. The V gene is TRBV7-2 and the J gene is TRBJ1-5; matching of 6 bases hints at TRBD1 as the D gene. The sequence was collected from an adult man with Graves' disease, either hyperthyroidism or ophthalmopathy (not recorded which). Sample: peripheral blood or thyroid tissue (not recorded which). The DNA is TGTGCCAGCAGCCACGACAGGCCTAGCAATCAGCCCCAGCATTTT. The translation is CASSHDRPSNQPQHF.